This TCR beta chain was captured in a study of blood T cell repertoires in COVID-19 (dated by TCRdb to the early 2020s). Broadly, across the study: Collaborator samples came from the United States, Italy and Spain and covered acute and convalescent phases of COVID-19. The prospective study material was composed of cDNA or gDNA derived from T cells, B-cell-depleted T cells, or PBMCs. Deeply sampled blood TCRbeta repertoires from subjects exposed to, actively infected with, or recovered from COVID-19 were included in the dataset. A freely available public database, intended as a resource for researchers studying the immune response to SARS-CoV-2, is where the repertoires were released. The samples were drawn from the first 160 participants of the ongoing ImmuneRACE study and from 1,254 subjects provided by 6 global collaborators. Sample metadata almost always included a de-identified subject ID, COVID-19 status, age in years and sex. HLA class I and class II types, where available, came from metadata supplied by the sample provider rather than from assay-based typing.

Enrolling through a virtual design, the prospective study's participants ranged in age from roughly 18 to 95 years and lived across roughly 24 United States geographic areas. To assign participants to cohorts, the prospective study relied on clinical history that participants themselves reported in a screening survey and a study questionnaire. In the prospective study, whole blood, serum and a nasopharyngeal or oropharyngeal swab were collected from each participant by mobile phlebotomists. Over a roughly two-month period, participants in the prospective study had the option of providing additional blood draws and questionnaires. Blood samples from the prospective study were shipped frozen or at room temperature prior to DNA extraction. Study-wide conclusions, independent of this receptor: The quantity of clinical and demographic metadata differed by source and by participant and was supplied without curation.

The germline V gene gives CDR1 as SGHRS and CDR2 as YFSETQ. The CDR3, cysteine through phenylalanine, is 14 amino acids long. Of all the DNA, just the CDR3 is kept, 42 bases in frame from base 1. Trimmed from V: 4 bases; trimmed from J: 2 bases; junction bases lacking a gene match: 1. Details on this clone: Its antigen is not yet known. No base qualities exist here, and no much larger clone lies one base off it.

TCRbeta CDR3 regions were amplified from genomic DNA using the immunoSEQ Assay, a bias-controlled multiplex PCR. For the original study's pipeline: Within the assay, amplification of reference gene primers was used to estimate how many nucleated cells each sample contained. To quantify the absolute abundance of each unique TCRbeta CDR3 rearrangement, sequence reads were collapsed and filtered. For each sample, productive Simpson clonality was calculated as the square root of Simpson's diversity index across productive rearrangements. TCRdb holds this immuneACCESS table with in-frame rearrangements only. Some clones are missing; in checked studies, unresolved V genes explain under half, and the rest has no known cause. For V, J and clone size, that table is used; D and trimming come from the DNA. The table for this sample lists 220,000 or so clones; approximately 80% of them were counted only once. The ten largest clones take up 1.3% of the sample.

This sequence originates from a woman between 40 and 55 years old with acute COVID-19. Here the chain combines TRBV5-1 and TRBJ1-3, with 9 bases aligning to TRBD1. Source material: PBMCs or T cells enriched from blood (not recorded which). The DNA sequence is given as TGCGCCAGCAGCGGGACAGGGACTGGAAACACCATATATTTT. It translates as CASSGTGTGNTIYF.